There are a few counts of the clone carrying this T cell receptor (beta chain). This study enrolled people aged roughly 18 to 89 from under 25 US geographic areas. The V and J ends lost 2 bases and 5 bases respectively, with 16 bases between them. Germline V gene sequence: CDR1 MNHEY, CDR2 SVGEGT. The length of the CDR3 is 15 residues. Authors' processing steps: Amplification of reference gene primers provided the estimated nucleated cell counts. Sequenced by immunoSEQ multiplex PCR; TCRdb stores in-frame clones only, minus some. V and J calls and clone size come straight from that table; D and trimming were deduced from the DNA. The sample includes around 250,000 clones, 91% seen only once; the top ten take 0.95% to 1.5%. These data originate in a study of blood T cell repertoires in COVID-19. Study-wide context: T cells, B-cell-depleted T cells, or PBMCs supplied cDNA or gDNA.

V usage is TRBV6-2 or TRBV6-3 and J usage is TRBJ2-7; D is perhaps TRBD1 (6 bases). The source is a human donor in a cohort exposed to, infected with or recovered from COVID-19 (not recorded which). The donor label of this sample is uncertain. Specimen: PBMCs or T cells enriched from blood (not recorded which). CDR3 in amino acids: CASSYIRQVLDEQYF. The CDR3 DNA reads as TGTGCCAGCAGTTACATCCGACAGGTTCTAGACGAGCAGTACTTC.